This is a list of T cell receptor beta chains from one sample in a study of T cell responses to AZD1222 COVID-19 vaccine. Only in-frame clones appear in the TCRdb table, and some are missing; sequencing was by immunoSEQ multiplex PCR. The sample holds about 160,000 clones, roughly nine tenths seen once. The material sequenced was peripheral blood, taken on day 0 of AZD1222 vaccination. These receptors came from an adult in good health. The CDR3 runs from the conserved cysteine through the conserved F or W. A D gene is named only where the DNA matches it firmly. Size is omitted from some rows. Given values are once, few, many or a class for expanded clones.

CASSLLAAYNSPLHF | TGTGCCAGCAGCTTACTGGCAGCCTATAATTCACCCCTCCACTTT | - | TRBJ1-6 | TRBV7-3 | -
CASSLPRGSYNEQFF | TGTGCCAGCAGCCTCCCTCGCGGGAGTTATAATGAGCAGTTCTTC | - | TRBJ2-1 | TRBV13 | TRBD2
CASGLVVSENTEAFF | TGTGCTAGTGGTTTGGTAGTAAGTGAGAACACTGAAGCTTTCTTT | - | TRBJ1-1 | TRBV12-5 | -
CASARWGQPQHF | TGTGCCAGCGCACGCTGGGGTCAGCCCCAGCATTTT | - | TRBJ1-5 | TRBV12-3/TRBV12-4 | -
CASSLGWTSYEQYF | TGCGCCAGCAGCTTGGGTTGGACATCGTACGAGCAGTACTTC | - | TRBJ2-7 | TRBV5-1 | -
CASSPGGGLNYGYTF | TGTGCCAGCAGCCCCGGAGGGGGACTTAACTATGGCTACACCTTC | - | TRBJ1-2 | TRBV28 | -
CATADTNQPQHF | TGTGCCACCGCGGATACGAATCAGCCCCAGCATTTT | - | TRBJ1-5 | TRBV15 | -
CASSYWANNEKLFF | TGTGCCAGCAGTTACTGGGCAAATAATGAAAAACTGTTTTTT | - | TRBJ1-4 | TRBV6-5 | -
CASSLLTSGGYTF | TGTGCCAGCAGCCTACTCACTTCAGGTGGCTACACCTTC | few | TRBJ1-2 | TRBV6-5 | -
CATSRAGEIYNEQFF | TGTGCCACTTCAAGAGCGGGAGAGATATACAATGAGCAGTTCTTC | few | TRBJ2-1 | TRBV5-4 | TRBD2
CASSRVTGGFVGELFF | TGTGCCAGCAGCAGAGTGACAGGGGGCTTTGTCGGGGAGCTGTTTTTT | - | TRBJ2-2 | TRBV5-6 | TRBD1